These 15 T cell receptor beta chains came from one sample sequenced in a study of CD8 T cells in ankylosing spondylitis. General study points: A motif of 7 to 9 highly homologous TCR beta variants was seen as apparently characteristic of ankylosing spondylitis blood.

In TCRdb, the 5' RACE reads were re-called with MiXCR into one record per CDR3 protein. The data contain a few hundred thousand distinct CDR3 sequences, roughly 13% of them singletons. These receptors' antigens are unknown. The source material was blood, either unsorted or a sorted T cell fraction (not recorded which). These receptors were taken from a male donor with ankylosing spondylitis.

This chain links TRBV10-3 with TRBJ1-5, with D possibly being TRBD1 (5 bases). The CDR3 is made up of 15 amino acids. Germline V gene data show CDR1 as ENHRY and CDR2 as SYGVKD. V lost 0 bases and J lost 0, with 6 bases in between. CDR3 in DNA: TGTGCCATCAGTGAGTCGGGGGGTAGCAATCAGCCCCAGCATTTT. It codes for CAISESGGSNQPQHF.

This sequence joins TRBV29-1 and TRBJ1-4; D is undetermined. There are 15 residues in the CDR3. Trimming took 6 bases from V and 0 from J, leaving 14 bases between them. Germline CDR1 reads SQVTM; CDR2 reads ANQGSEA. In nucleotides, the CDR3 is TGCAGCGTAGCCGACACACTGGCAACTAATGAAAAACTGTTTTTT. As protein: CSVADTLATNEKLFF.

This clonotype was recorded many times. This chain uses TRBV24-1 with TRBJ2-1, with D possibly being TRBD1 (6 bases). Looked up from germline, CDR1 is KGHDR and CDR2 is SFDVKD. CDR3 length: 14 amino acids. The V gene lost 3 bases and the J gene lost 4 bases, with 9 bases spanning the gap. The CDR3 DNA is TGTGCCACCAGTGATCCCAGGGGATACAATGAGCAGTTCTTC. Protein: CATSDPRGYNEQFF.

This clonotype has a count of ten or more. The V call is TRBV7-9, the J call TRBJ2-1; 10 nucleotides line up with TRBD2. Trimming removed 5 bases from V and 6 bases from J; junction bases left unmatched: 10. Per germline, CDR1 SEHNR and CDR2 FQNEAQ (reference sequence). The CDR3 runs to 16 residues. CDR3 loop: CASSPNLAGVRNEQFF. The CDR3 nucleotides are TGTGCCAGCAGCCCCAACCTAGCGGGAGTTCGCAATGAGCAGTTCTTC.

Only a few counts were recorded for this clonotype. This rearrangement joins TRBV29-1 to TRBJ1-2; D is unresolved. Between the trimmed V and J ends, which lost 0 bases and 0 bases, there was a span of 11 bases. The CDR3 length is 15 residues. Germline assignment: CDR1 SQVTM and CDR2 ANQGSEA. In DNA, the CDR3 is TGCAGCGTTGAAGATGGTGACGAGGCTAACTATGGCTACACCTTC. This codes for CSVEDGDEANYGYTF. Full variable domain (remainder filled in from reference TRBV29-1 and TRBJ1-2): SAVISQKPSRDICQRGTSLTIQCQVDSQVTMMFWYRQQPGQSLTLIATANQGSEATYESGFVIDKFPISRPNLTFSTLTVSNMSPEDSSIYLCSVEDGDEANYGYTFGSGTRLTVV.

There are a few counts of this clonotype. The gene calls are TRBV4-1 and TRBJ2-1; TRBD2 matches at 9 bases. Germline trimming cut 1 base from V and 7 bases from J; bases unmatched to any gene: 5. Germline CDR1 MGHRA, CDR2 YSYEKL. This CDR3 has 15 residues. The CDR3 DNA is TGCGCCAGCAGCCAAGTCGGACTAGCGTTAAATGAGCAGTTCTTC. Its translation: CASSQVGLALNEQFF.

This clonotype was observed a few times. The chain combines TRBV20-1 with TRBJ2-1; tentative D call: TRBD2 (5 bases). Per germline, CDR1 DFQATT and CDR2 SNEGSKA (reference sequence). V was pared by 3 bases and J by 5 bases, with 17 bases between. The CDR3 loop spans 15 amino acids. DNA for the CDR3: TGCAGTGCTAGTCCTCCGCGCGGGCTAAACAATGAGCAGTTCTTC. Protein: CSASPPRGLNNEQFF.

The V call is TRBV20-1, the J call TRBJ1-3; D is uncertain. The CDR3 spans 13 residues. The germline CDR1 and CDR2 sequences are DFQATT and SNEGSKA (reference sequence). Trimming took 3 bases from V and 0 from J, leaving 6 bases between them. CDR3 loop: CSASDASGNTIYF. The CDR3 DNA reads TGCAGTGCTAGTGATGCCTCTGGAAACACCATATATTTT.

This clonotype was recorded a few times. This sequence joins TRBV20-1 and TRBJ2-1; 7 positions match TRBD2. The CDR3 runs to 14 residues. Trimming took 3 bases from V and 7 from J; bases not matched to a gene: 9. CDR1 is DFQATT, CDR2 SNEGSKA, per germline (reference sequence). The CDR3 DNA is TGCAGTGCTAGGGGGCGGGAGCCCATGAATGAGCAGTTCTTC. Its translation: CSARGREPMNEQFF.

The rearrangement uses TRBV18 and TRBJ1-5; 8 bases are shared with TRBD1. The trim removed 6 bases at V and 5 bases at J, leaving 9 bases unmatched. The CDR3 covers 15 residues. Germline CDR1 is KGHSH and CDR2 is LQKENI. The DNA for the CDR3 is TGTGCCAGCTCTCCGGGACAGGAGGAACATCAGCCCCAGCATTTT. Amino acid sequence: CASSPGQEEHQPQHF.

The V and J genes are TRBV3-1 and TRBJ2-3; 11 bases line up with TRBD2. The germline V gene has CDR1 LGHDT and CDR2 YNNKEL (reference sequence). The CDR3 spans 15 residues. After removal of 0 bases from V and 7 bases from J, the junction contained 3 bases not matched to a gene. The CDR3: CASSQELAGVNTQYF. DNA for the CDR3: TGTGCCAGCAGCCAAGAACTAGCGGGAGTGAATACGCAGTATTTT.

This clonotype has ten or more counts. The CDR3 loop reads CASSRGPQGHEQYF. The CDR3 nucleotides are TGTGCCAGCAGCCGCGGACCACAGGGGCACGAGCAGTACTTC. This chain uses TRBV13 with TRBJ2-7; TRBD1 aligns across 7 bases. Germline V gives CDR1 PRHDT, CDR2 FYEKMQ (reference sequence). V dropped 5 bases and J dropped 5; count of bases not matched to a gene: 9. CDR3 length: 14 residues.

CDR3 amino acids: CASSDGRWSNQPQHF. CDR3 DNA: TGTGCCAGCAGCGACGGACGGTGGAGCAATCAGCCCCAGCATTTT. The chain has TRBV6-1 and TRBJ1-5, with D hard to call. CDR3 length equals 15 residues. Deletions cut 6 bases from V and 1 base from J, with 13 bases between. Germline V CDR1 and CDR2: MNHNS, SASEGT.

The chain carries TRBV10-3 and TRBJ2-6; TRBD1 matches 7 bases. The length of the CDR3 is 16 residues. Trimming removed 0 bases from V and 4 bases from J; junction bases left unmatched: 3. CDR1 is ENHRY, CDR2 SYGVKD, per germline. As DNA, the CDR3 is TGTGCCATCAGTGAGTCACAGGGGATCGGGGCCAACGTCCTGACTTTC. Translating it yields CAISESQGIGANVLTF.

In its sample, this clonotype was seen a few times. This chain connects TRBV20-1 to TRBJ1-5, with D unresolved. CDR1 and CDR2 (germline): DFQATT, SNEGSKA (reference sequence). The V end was cut by 5 bases, the J end by 0 bases, with 8 bases between. The CDR3 sequence is 13 residues long. The CDR3 DNA reads TGCAGTGCTTCCGGGGTTAGCAATCAGCCCCAGCATTTT. Translation gives CSASGVSNQPQHF.